Listed below are T cell receptor beta chains from one sample, sequenced in a study of OX40 agonist ivuxolimab in advanced cancers. TCRdb's copy holds only in-frame clones and misses some; the assay was immunoSEQ multiplex PCR. This sample has tens of thousands of clones, with 87% found just once. Sample: CD4+ or CD8+ T cells sorted from blood, taken in a trial of the OX40 agonist ivuxolimab. These receptors all come from an adult with an advanced solid tumor such as melanoma, head and neck, liver or kidney cancer. CDR3s include the opening cysteine and the closing phenylalanine or tryptophan. Each record gives: V gene, J gene, D gene, clone size, CDR3 DNA, CDR3 protein. The D gene is left open where the match is weak. For some rows the clone size is stated as once, few or many, or as a class when expanded; others skip it.

TRBV9	TRBJ2-2	TRBD2	once	TGTGCCAGCAGCGTAGGGCTGGCGGGAGGAGCGGGAGTTCGGACCGGGGAGCTGTTTTTT	CASSVGLAGGAGVRTGELFF
TRBV2	TRBJ2-7	TRBD2	-	TGTGCCAGCATTGGCACTAGCGGGATGAACGAGCAGTACTTC	CASIGTSGMNEQYF
TRBV5-1	TRBJ2-1	-	-	TGCACCAGCAGCTTCCCTAGCAGGGAGCAGTTCTTC	CTSSFPSREQFF
TRBV6-1	TRBJ2-7	-	-	TGTGCCAGCAGTCGGGACCGAAACTACGAGCAGTACTTC	CASSRDRNYEQYF
TRBV28	TRBJ1-2	-	-	TGTGCCGGCCGACCAGGAGGCTCCAACTATGGCTACACCTTC	CAGRPGGSNYGYTF
TRBV6-6	TRBJ1-5	TRBD1	-	TGTGCCATCAGCCGGGACAGGGGCAATCAGCCCCAGCATTTT	CAISRDRGNQPQHF
TRBV18	TRBJ2-2	TRBD1	-	TGTGCCAGCTCACCTCTGAGACAGGGCGGCGGGGAGCTGTTTTTT	CASSPLRQGGGELFF
TRBV5-4	TRBJ2-7	-	-	TGTGCCAGCAGCTTAGGCGGGACGGACCCCTACGAGCAGTACTTC	CASSLGGTDPYEQYF
TRBV29-1	TRBJ2-7	-	once	TGCAGCGTTGCTGGGGCCTACGAGCAGTACTTC	CSVAGAYEQYF
TRBV28	TRBJ1-2	-	-	TGTGCCAGCAGTGTACCGGTGGGCTATGGCTACACCTTC	CASSVPVGYGYTF
TRBV5-6	TRBJ2-7	-	-	TGTGCCAGCAGACCCAAGGGGATCTCCTACGAGCAGTACTTC	CASRPKGISYEQYF
TRBV10-3	TRBJ2-7	-	-	TGTGCCATCAGTGCTTTGGGGGGCGACGAGCAGTACTTC	CAISALGGDEQYF
TRBV5-1	TRBJ2-7	TRBD2	-	TGCGCCAGCAGCGCGACCCCCGGGACTAGGGTCTACGAGCAGTACTTC	CASSATPGTRVYEQYF
TRBV7-3	TRBJ1-4	-	-	TGTGCCAGCAGCTTAAGTCCTCTCCGGGACTACTACTCTAATGAAAAACTGTTTTTT	CASSLSPLRDYYSNEKLFF
TRBV27	TRBJ2-3	TRBD2	-	TGTGCCAGCACTCACCTAGCGGGAGTTACAGATACGCAGTATTTT	CASTHLAGVTDTQYF
TRBV6-5	TRBJ2-7	TRBD2	-	TGTGCCAGCAGCCGCAGGTGGACTAGCAGCTACGAGCAGTACTTC	CASSRRWTSSYEQYF
TRBV7-8	TRBJ1-2	TRBD1	-	TGTGCCAGCAGCTTCGTAGCCGGGACAGGGGGCAACTATGGCTACACCTTC	CASSFVAGTGGNYGYTF
TRBV5-4	TRBJ2-2	TRBD2	-	TGTGCCAGCAGCTTGGGACTAGCGGGAGGTGGTTCCGGGGAGCTGTTTTTT	CASSLGLAGGGSGELFF
TRBV6-6	TRBJ1-2	-	-	TGTGCCAGCATCCCCCATCGCGGGGACGTAACTGGCTACACCTTC	CASIPHRGDVTGYTF
TRBV9	TRBJ2-5	TRBD1	-	TGTGCCAGCAGCGTAGGTGAGGGGGCAGTAGAGACCCAGTACTTC	CASSVGEGAVETQYF
TRBV7-9	TRBJ2-5	-	-	TGTGCCAGCAGAACCGGATTTCCAGAGACCCAGTACTTC	CASRTGFPETQYF
TRBV5-4	TRBJ2-1	-	-	TGTGCCAGCAGCTTGGCGGCTAGACCGCACAATGAGCAGTTCTTC	CASSLAARPHNEQFF
TRBV11-2	TRBJ1-1	TRBD1	-	TGTGCCAGCAGCTACCGGGACAGGGGGTACACTGAAGCTTTCTTT	CASSYRDRGYTEAFF
TRBV10-3	TRBJ2-1	-	-	TGTGCCCACCTGCGGGATACCTACAATGAGCAGTTCTTC	CAHLRDTYNEQFF
TRBV7-8	TRBJ2-7	-	-	TGTGCCAGCAGCTTAGGCGGGACGGACCCCTACGAGCAGTACTTC	CASSLGGTDPYEQYF
TRBV7-8	TRBJ2-1	TRBD2	-	TGTGCCAGCAGCTTCGACCCACTAGCGGGAGGAATCTACAATGAGCAGTTCTTC	CASSFDPLAGGIYNEQFF
TRBV19	TRBJ2-1	TRBD1	-	TGTGCCAGTAGTACCTGGACAGGGGGGTCGTACAATGAGCAGTTCTTC	CASSTWTGGSYNEQFF
TRBV11-2	TRBJ1-6	TRBD1	-	TGTGCCAGCAGCTTTTCAGGGGGTTATAATTCACCCCTCCACTTT	CASSFSGGYNSPLHF
TRBV18	TRBJ2-3	-	-	TGTGCCAGCTCACCCTACAAAGAGGACGACACGCAGTATTTT	CASSPYKEDDTQYF
TRBV5-1	TRBJ1-3	-	-	TGCGCCAGCAGCTACGACAGCATCTCTGGAAACACCATATATTTT	CASSYDSISGNTIYF
TRBV18	TRBJ2-1	TRBD2	-	TGTGCCAGCTCAAACGGACTAGATACTTTCTTC	CASSNGLDTFF
TRBV19	TRBJ1-5	TRBD1	-	TGTGCCAGTAGAGGACAGGGACATAGCAATCAGCCCCAGCATTTT	CASRGQGHSNQPQHF
TRBV28	TRBJ2-7	TRBD2	-	TGTGCCAGCAGTTTGGCTAGCGGGAGCCCCGAGCAGTACTTC	CASSLASGSPEQYF
TRBV5-6	TRBJ2-5	-	-	TGTGCCAGCAGCTGGGGGGCGGCGGAGACCCAGTACTTC	CASSWGAAETQYF
TRBV4-1	TRBJ2-3	-	-	TGCGCCAGCAGCCAGGAAATTAGCACAGATACGCAGTATTTT	CASSQEISTDTQYF
TRBV4-1	TRBJ2-5	TRBD2	once	TGCGCCAGCAGCCCGAGTGGGGGGGGAGGTGGGGAGACCCAGTACTTC	CASSPSGGGGGETQYF
TRBV11-2	TRBJ1-1	-	-	TGTGCCAGCAGCTTTACTTGGAGCGGAGCTTTCTTT	CASSFTWSGAFF
TRBV19	TRBJ2-7	TRBD2	-	TGTGCCAGTAGTTTGGAACTAGCGGGAGTGGGGGAGCAGTACTTC	CASSLELAGVGEQYF
TRBV27	TRBJ2-1	TRBD1	few	TGTGCCAGCAGTCCACAGACAGGGTCCTACAATGAGCAGTTCTTC	CASSPQTGSYNEQFF
TRBV19	TRBJ2-7	-	-	TGTGCCAGTTTTGGGGGAAGGTTCGAGCAGTACTTC	CASFGGRFEQYF
TRBV7-8	TRBJ2-1	-	few	TGTGTCAGCAGCTTAGGGGGAAAGTACAATGAGCAGTTCTTC	CVSSLGGKYNEQFF
TRBV7-8	TRBJ2-1	TRBD2	-	TGTGCCAGCAGCTTATGGGCCGGGAGGGCCCCGAATGAGCAGTTCTTC	CASSLWAGRAPNEQFF
TRBV6-1	TRBJ1-1	-	-	TGTGCCAGCAGCGGGGGGACTGAAGCTTTCTTT	CASSGGTEAFF
TRBV7-2	TRBJ1-1	TRBD1	-	TGTGCCAGCAGCCGGAGACAGGGGGCTCGAGCTTTCTTT	CASSRRQGARAFF
TRBV6-6	TRBJ2-3	TRBD1	-	TGTGCCAGCAGACACAGGGGGGATTGGGCAGATACGCAGTATTTT	CASRHRGDWADTQYF
TRBV19	TRBJ2-7	TRBD1	-	TGTGCCAGTAGTATATACGGGACAGGGGGTCTCGAGCAGTACTTC	CASSIYGTGGLEQYF
TRBV6-1	TRBJ2-6	-	-	TGTGCCAGCAGCCGACAGTTCTCTGGGGCCAACGTCCTGACTTTC	CASSRQFSGANVLTF
TRBV18	TRBJ2-5	-	-	TGTGCCAGCTCACCAACGGAGACCCAGTACTTC	CASSPTETQYF
TRBV2	TRBJ2-7	TRBD1	-	TGTGCCAGCAGTGCTCTCGGGACAGGAGTGTACGAGCAGTACTTC	CASSALGTGVYEQYF
TRBV29-1	TRBJ2-3	TRBD2	-	TGCAGCGTCCAAGGACTAGCGGGGAGCACAGATACGCAGTATTTT	CSVQGLAGSTDTQYF
TRBV18	TRBJ1-3	-	-	TGTGCCAGCTCATCCGCAGGGGCTGGAAACACCATATATTTT	CASSSAGAGNTIYF